This T cell receptor (beta chain) was identified in a study of blood T cells in healthy people across ages. Study-wide results and caveats: The CMV status of each donor remained undetermined, and this could have confounded shifts in expanded clonotypes. A roughly linear age-dependent decrease characterized TCR beta diversity per million T cells.

With regard to this clonotype: Its antigen is as yet unknown.

The ends were cut back, 2 bases at V and 1 base at J, with 14 bases in the middle. The CDR3 totals 16 residues. CDR1 and CDR2 from the germline V gene are MNHNY and SVGAGI (reference sequence). With a J-beta primer mix and a sample-barcoded 5' primer, a second PCR ran roughly 6 to 12 cycles. A 12-random-nucleotide template-switch adaptor tagged each cDNA molecule. TCRdb re-called the 5' RACE reads with MiXCR, one entry per CDR3 protein. The sample lists 550,000 to 750,000 distinct CDR3 sequences, around 21% occurring once. Input material: blood. The chain uses TRBV6-6 and TRBJ1-2; TRBD1 might be the D (5 bases). This sequence originates from an older man in good health. CDR3 residues: CASSYPPGRGNYGYTF. CDR3 DNA sequence: TGTGCCAGCAGTTACCCCCCCGGGAGGGGTAACTATGGCTACACCTTC.